This paragraph reports one T cell receptor (beta chain). Its antigen target is currently unknown. No clone much larger than this one lies a single base away; base qualities are absent. The CDR3 goes from the cysteine to the phenylalanine over 14 residues. Just the 42-base CDR3 DNA is kept, in frame starting at base 1. In the germline V gene (reference sequence), CDR1 corresponds to SGHNT and CDR2 to YYREEE. The germline ends are 12 bases apart after V is trimmed by 5 bases and J by 1 base. The data are from a study of T cell changes during pregnancy in multiple sclerosis (dated by TCRdb to about 2019). For context, the study as a whole: The study looked at changes in the T cell repertoire across pregnancy in women with multiple sclerosis.

Library generation was performed with the immunoSEQ multiplex PCR assay. TCRdb re-hosts the immuneACCESS table, in-frame sequences only. Its copies lack some clones; in the studies checked, an unresolved V gene accounts for under half of them, and the cause for the rest is not known. This sample has roughly 35,000 clones in its table, and more than 85% of those were observed once. In total, the top ten clones hold 0.4% to 0.45% of the sample. This specimen consisted of CD4+ T cells from peripheral blood mononuclear cells, obtained in the third trimester of pregnancy. This receptor was obtained from a female donor in good health, enrolled as a control in a pregnancy study. The V and J segments used are TRBV5-4 and TRBJ1-2, and the D gene may be TRBD1, 5 bases matching. The nucleotides are TGTGCCAGCAGGGCCACAGGAGTTAACTATGGCTACACCTTC. This encodes CASRATGVNYGYTF.